Listed here are 32 T cell receptor beta chains from one sample, sequenced in a study of identical twins (dated by TCRdb to the mid-2010s). Libraries were prepared through 5' RACE. TCRdb names Illumina HiSeq 2000 as the instrument used. Through fastp at Q25 and MiXCR, TCRdb rebuilt clones from the public reads, retaining in-frame beta chains. Every entry covers one CDR3 protein and lists the most common genes and DNA from its rows. The sample yields 200,000 to 250,000 distinct CDR3 sequences; about 7.5% were counted once. The leading ten clones occupy 1.5% to 2.5% of the sample. The data were also submitted as part of a second study, on yellow fever vaccine responses in identical twins.

Sequencing was done on a sample of memory (CD45RO+) T cells sorted from blood. Taken with the paper, the label for cell subset or site translates to: CD45RO+ enriched T cells. Receptors were obtained from a woman between 18 and 29 years old in good health.

This clonotype was counted at least ten times. The V gene is TRBV4-2, the J gene TRBJ2-7; a weak D match, TRBD2 (6 bases). CDR1 is LGHNA, CDR2 YNFKEQ, per germline. This CDR3 has 16 amino acids. Trimming took 0 bases from V and 1 from J, leaving 13 bases between them. Written as DNA, the CDR3 is TGTGCCAGCAGCCAAGAAGGAGGGCAAAGGTCCTACGAGCAGTACTTC. It specifies CASSQEGGQRSYEQYF.

The genes are TRBV6-1 and TRBJ2-1; D is unclear. Trimming removed 4 bases from V and 0 bases from J, with 10 bases in between. CDR1 and CDR2 from the germline V gene are MNHNS and SASEGT. The length of the CDR3 is 15 residues. In nucleotides, the CDR3 is TGTGCCAGCAGTGGCCGGTTTTCCTCCTACAATGAGCAGTTCTTC. Translation: CASSGRFSSYNEQFF.

This clonotype was recorded many times. J is TRBJ2-1 and V is TRBV6-2 or TRBV6-3, with D possibly being TRBD2 (6 bases). V lost 4 bases, J lost 2 bases, and 18 bases lay in between. The germline V gene has CDR1 MNHEY and CDR2 SVGEGT. The CDR3 is made up of 17 amino acids. This CDR3 is CASSLGLAGLAYNEQFF. As DNA, the CDR3 is TGTGCCAGCAGTTTGGGGTTGGCGGGATTGGCCTACAATGAGCAGTTCTTC.

This clonotype was recorded a few times. The rearrangement links TRBV5-6 to TRBJ2-7; D may be TRBD1 (6 bases). CDR3 size: 14 residues. The germline V and J ends were trimmed by 2 bases and 2 bases, with 11 bases remaining between them. CDR1 and CDR2 (germline): SGHDT, YYEEEE. CDR3 residues: CASSFQQGAYEQYF. The CDR3 coding sequence is TGTGCCAGCAGCTTTCAACAGGGTGCCTACGAGCAGTACTTC.

This clonotype was seen a few times. The chain uses TRBV12-5 and TRBJ2-3; D is possibly TRBD2 (5 bases). The V and J ends lost 1 base and 2 bases respectively, with 16 bases between them. The CDR3 runs 17 residues. The germline gives CDR1 LGHNT, CDR2 FRNRAP. As DNA, the CDR3 is TGTGCTAGTGGTTTGGGATTACTAGAAGGGCTCACAGATACGCAGTATTTT. It is translated as CASGLGLLEGLTDTQYF.

This clonotype was observed at least ten times. The rearrangement links TRBV27 to TRBJ2-3; no definite D call. Germline CDR1 is MNHEY and CDR2 is SMNVEV (reference sequence). This CDR3 is built from 14 residues. The V gene lost 0 bases and the J gene lost 2 bases, with 6 bases spanning the gap. CDR3 in DNA: TGTGCCAGCAGTTTATCGACCCTCACAGATACGCAGTATTTT. This codes for CASSLSTLTDTQYF.

This clonotype was seen a handful of times. V gene TRBV4-1 combines with J gene TRBJ2-2; 7 nucleotides align to TRBD1. The germline V gene has CDR1 MGHRA and CDR2 YSYEKL. The CDR3 runs to 16 residues. The junction had 6 bases not matched to a gene; V was cut back by 2 bases and J by 3 bases. The CDR3 loop is CASSQTQGLDTGELFF. CDR3 nucleotide sequence: TGCGCCAGCAGCCAAACACAGGGGCTCGACACCGGGGAGCTGTTTTTT.

In this sample, this clonotype turned up a few times. V is TRBV13 and J is TRBJ2-5; 10 bases fit TRBD1. The CDR3 is made up of 14 amino acids. Germline CDR1 is PRHDT and CDR2 is FYEKMQ (reference sequence). The trim removed 5 bases at V and 5 bases at J, leaving 5 bases unmatched. CDR3 protein: CASSRQGASETQYF. The CDR3 DNA reads TGTGCCAGCAGCCGACAGGGGGCCTCGGAGACCCAGTACTTC.

This clonotype appeared a few times. The V gene is TRBV9, the J gene TRBJ2-2; 10 bases are shared with TRBD2. The V gene's germline CDR1 is SGDLS and CDR2 YYNGEE. Unmatched junction bases numbered 9, after V lost 0 bases and J lost 4 bases. This CDR3 is built from 18 residues. CDR3 DNA sequence: TGTGCCAGCAGCGTAGGAGCTAGCGGGAGTCCCACCACCGGGGAGCTGTTTTTT. It is translated as CASSVGASGSPTTGELFF.

This clonotype was picked up many times. The J gene is TRBJ2-3, the V gene TRBV12-3 or TRBV12-4; D is unclear. CDR3 length: 16 residues. Trimming removed 5 bases at V and 0 bases at J, with 15 bases between. CDR3: CASSPMAPRSTDTQYF. The CDR3 nucleotides read TGTGCCAGCAGTCCCATGGCCCCTAGGAGCACAGATACGCAGTATTTT.

This clonotype showed up many times. The chain carries TRBV24-1 and TRBJ2-5; 11 bases are shared with TRBD2. The CDR3 sequence is 17 residues long. Per germline, CDR1 KGHDR and CDR2 SFDVKD. V dropped 2 bases and J dropped 4; count of bases not matched to a gene: 8. CDR3 loop: CATSDSLRGLAGETQYF. As DNA, the CDR3 is TGTGCCACCAGTGATTCCCTTCGCGGACTAGCGGGAGAGACCCAGTACTTC.

This clonotype was counted between two and nine times. The V call is TRBV6-5, the J call TRBJ1-1; maybe TRBD1 (5 bases). The CDR3 is made up of 14 amino acids. V lost 4 bases, J lost 3 bases, and 12 bases lay in between. From germline, CDR1 is MNHEY and CDR2 SVGAGI. The CDR3 nucleotides read TGTGCCAGCAGTTTTAGACCGGGGGACACTGAAGCTTTCTTT. Residues: CASSFRPGDTEAFF.

This clonotype has a count of ten or more. V usage is TRBV2 and J usage is TRBJ2-1; D ambiguous. Trimming stripped 2 bases from V and 4 bases from J, with 6 bases between. CDR1 and CDR2 (germline): SNHLY, FYNNEI. CDR3 length: 13 amino acids. The CDR3 protein is CASSEPGYNEQFF. The CDR3 DNA follows: TGTGCCAGCAGTGAACCGGGTTACAATGAGCAGTTCTTC.

This clonotype was detected many times. The chain combines TRBV4-2 with TRBJ2-1, with a tentative D call TRBD2 (6 bases). There are 16 residues in the CDR3. From germline, CDR1 is LGHNA and CDR2 YNFKEQ. The V end was cut by 0 bases, the J end by 7 bases, with 16 bases between. CDR3 protein: CASSQDPGRTGNEQFF. The CDR3 DNA is TGTGCCAGCAGCCAAGATCCCGGGAGAACCGGAAATGAGCAGTTCTTC.

The chain recombines TRBV12-3 or TRBV12-4 with TRBJ2-1; the D is unclear. The CDR3 spans 13 residues. V lost 4 bases, J lost 9 bases, and 13 bases lay in between. The chain's CDR3 is CASSSREAGEQFF. The CDR3 region has the DNA TGTGCCAGCAGTTCCCGCGAAGCAGGTGAGCAGTTCTTC.

This clonotype was counted at least ten times. J is TRBJ2-3 and V is TRBV28; 10 bases line up with TRBD2. This CDR3 contains 16 residues. Germline loops: CDR1 MDHEN, CDR2 SYDVKM. V shed 2 bases and J 8 bases; nucleotides not matched to a gene: 10. CDR3 DNA: TGTGCCAGCAGTTTAAACCGTCCTAGCGGGAGTCCTACGCAGTATTTT. Protein sequence: CASSLNRPSGSPTQYF.

V is TRBV27 and J is TRBJ2-3; a weak D match, TRBD2 (6 bases). CDR3 size: 13 residues. Trimming shortened V by 3 bases and J by 5 bases, and 9 bases separated the two germline ends. Germline V CDR1 and CDR2: MNHEY, SMNVEV (reference sequence). DNA for the CDR3: TGTGCCAGCAGTTTCCTGGGGGGAGATACGCAGTATTTT. It is translated as CASSFLGGDTQYF.

This clonotype was observed a handful of times. J is TRBJ2-5 and V is TRBV18; D might be TRBD2 (5 bases). The CDR3 extends over 14 amino acids. Germline CDR1 is KGHSH and CDR2 is LQKENI. V lost 1 base and J 4 bases, leaving 10 bases between the germline ends. The CDR3 spells CASSPRAEGETQYF. The CDR3 coding sequence is TGTGCCAGCTCACCACGGGCTGAGGGAGAGACCCAGTACTTC. Supplemented by reference TRBV18 and TRBJ2-5, the full variable domain reads NAGVMQNPRHLVRRRGQEARLRCSPMKGHSHVYWYRQLPEEGLKFMVYLQKENIIDESGMPKERFSAEFPKEGPSILRIQQVVRGDSAAYFCASSPRAEGETQYFGPGTRLLVL.

This rearrangement joins TRBV12-3 or TRBV12-4 to TRBJ2-3; 8 nucleotides match TRBD1. V shed 6 bases and J 1 base; nucleotides not matched to a gene: 6. The CDR3 totals 15 residues. CDR3 DNA: TGTGCCAGCAGCTTTTTACAGGGGGGCACAGATACGCAGTATTTT. Amino acid sequence: CASSFLQGGTDTQYF.

The chain recombines TRBV19 with TRBJ2-3; D possibly corresponds to TRBD2 (5 bases). The germline CDR1 and CDR2 sequences are LNHDA and SQIVND (reference sequence). The CDR3 covers 17 residues. Trimming cost V 3 bases and J 2 bases, with 18 bases left between them. CDR3 loop: CASSIASASRNTDTQYF. In DNA form, the CDR3 reads TGTGCCAGTAGTATCGCCTCGGCTAGCCGGAACACAGATACGCAGTATTTT.

This chain links TRBV5-5 with TRBJ2-1; 10 nucleotides match TRBD2. After removal of 5 bases from V and 1 base from J, the junction contained 9 bases not matched to a gene. In germline, CDR1 is SGHKS, CDR2 YYEKEE (reference sequence). This CDR3 is 17 amino acids long. This CDR3 is CASRLGAGGLSYNEQFF. The CDR3 region has the DNA TGTGCCAGCAGACTGGGAGCGGGGGGGCTTTCCTACAATGAGCAGTTCTTC.

The sample holds a few counts of this clonotype. The chain uses TRBV11-2 and TRBJ2-2; 7 positions agree with TRBD1. J was trimmed by 4 bases and V by 4 bases; bases with no gene match: 12. The CDR3 runs 17 residues. Germline V gives CDR1 SGHAT, CDR2 FQNNGV. In DNA form, the CDR3 reads TGTGCCAGCAGCTCCCAATGGAGACAGGGCAGCACCGGGGAGCTGTTTTTT. It encodes CASSSQWRQGSTGELFF.

The chain recombines TRBV20-1 with TRBJ2-2, with 7 bases fitting TRBD2. V gave up 6 bases and J gave up 6 bases; unmatched junction bases: 13. Germline V gene data show CDR1 as DFQATT and CDR2 as SNEGSKA (reference sequence). This CDR3 is 15 amino acids long. The CDR3 DNA reads TGCAGTGCCCGGCCCCTAGGGCGGGAGTCCGGGGAGCTGTTTTTT. Amino acid sequence: CSARPLGRESGELFF.

The chain combines TRBV20-1 with TRBJ2-7; tentative D call: TRBD1 (6 bases). CDR3 size: 17 residues. Germline CDR1 DFQATT, CDR2 SNEGSKA (reference sequence). Trimming shortened V by 0 bases and J by 7 bases, and 25 bases separated the two germline ends. CDR3 bases: TGCAGTGCTAGAGAGTCCGCAGGGTTAAGGGGGAGCAGGGAGCAGTACTTC. Its translation: CSARESAGLRGSREQYF.

Many counts were recorded for this clonotype. This chain connects TRBV12-3 or TRBV12-4 to TRBJ1-5; 9 bases are a match to TRBD1. The CDR3 length is 13 residues. V shed 5 bases and J 15 bases; nucleotides not matched to a gene: 11. The CDR3 sequence is CASSVGQGFEGHF. DNA of the CDR3: TGTGCCAGCAGTGTCGGACAGGGGTTCGAGGGGCATTTT.

This clonotype was recorded a few times. The V gene is TRBV15, the J gene TRBJ1-2; possible D gene TRBD1, 6 bases. V was cut by 5 bases and J by 6 bases, with 16 bases left in between. This CDR3 region has 14 residues. The germline gives CDR1 LNHNV, CDR2 YYDKDF (reference sequence). Here the CDR3 DNA reads TGTGCCACCAGCGGAGGGGGGGATTCGGATGGCTACACCTTC. Its protein is CATSGGGDSDGYTF.

Ten or more counts support this clonotype. The chain recombines TRBV29-1 with TRBJ2-7; D unclear. CDR1 is SQVTM and CDR2 is ANQGSEA in the germline V gene. Trimming cost V 4 bases and J 3 bases, with 13 bases left between them. CDR3 size: 13 residues. CDR3 nucleotides: TGCAGCGTTGCTGTTGGGATGGACTACGAGCAGTACTTC. Its protein product is CSVAVGMDYEQYF.

This clonotype was detected only a few times. This chain links TRBV7-9 with TRBJ2-5; D tentatively fits TRBD1 or TRBD2 (5 bases each). Germline V gives CDR1 SEHNR, CDR2 FQNEAQ (reference sequence). Between the trimmed V and J ends, which lost 7 bases and 1 base, there was a span of 7 bases. This CDR3 has 12 residues. The CDR3 region is CASKRGQETQYF. DNA of the CDR3: TGTGCCAGCAAGAGGGGCCAAGAGACCCAGTACTTC.

This clonotype showed up many times. The chain employs TRBV29-1 and TRBJ2-7; D is perhaps TRBD2 (5 bases). The CDR3 is 16 amino acids. In germline, CDR1 is SQVTM, CDR2 ANQGSEA. Trimming took 1 base from V and 1 from J, leaving 17 bases between them. CDR3 in DNA: TGCAGCGTTGAAGGAGAAAAGGCGGGCTCATCCTACGAGCAGTACTTC. It is translated as CSVEGEKAGSSYEQYF.

This chain links TRBV10-2 with TRBJ2-7, with 8 bases lining up with TRBD2. The CDR3 consists of 14 residues. Losses at the gene ends were 4 bases for V and 6 bases for J; bases not matched to a gene: 8. Germline CDR1 WSHSY, CDR2 SAAADI. The CDR3 sequence is CASSALAGAAEQYF. CDR3 DNA: TGCGCCAGCAGTGCCCTAGCGGGCGCCGCCGAGCAGTACTTC.

This clonotype was seen a few times. This chain joins TRBV19 and TRBJ1-5; 10 nucleotides line up with TRBD1. Trimming at V came to 7 bases and at J to 6 bases, leaving 6 bases not matched to a gene. Germline V gives CDR1 LNHDA, CDR2 SQIVND (reference sequence). The CDR3 has 14 amino acids. The CDR3 region has the DNA TGTGCCAGTATCGACAGGGGGCCCGGTCAGCCCCAGCATTTT. Translated, it gives CASIDRGPGQPQHF.

The chain combines TRBV5-6 with TRBJ1-4, with D possibly being TRBD1 (5 bases). This CDR3 is 14 amino acids long. Per the germline V gene, CDR1 is SGHDT and CDR2 is YYEEEE. Trimming removed 2 bases from V and 5 bases from J, with 10 bases in between. The CDR3 reads CASSLNRRNEKLFF. In DNA form, the CDR3 reads TGTGCCAGCAGCTTAAACAGGAGAAATGAAAAACTGTTTTTT. Full variable domain (remainder filled in from reference TRBV5-6 and TRBJ1-4): DAGVTQSPTHLIKTRGQQVTLRCSPKSGHDTVSWYQQALGQGPQFIFQYYEEEERQRGNFPDRFSGHQFPNYSSELNVNALLLGDSALYLCASSLNRRNEKLFFGSGTQLSVL.